This T cell receptor (beta chain) was captured by sequencing in a study of cytomegalovirus exposure and HLA in healthy donors. In the study overall: The same platform used for the approximately 670 first-cohort repertoires was also used for the approximately 120 validation repertoires, as a later analysis reported.

This CDR3 is 13 amino acids long. Germline V gene lookup returns CDR1 MNHNY and CDR2 SVGAGI (reference sequence). The V gene end was trimmed by 7 bases and the J gene end by 7 bases; junction bases not matched to a gene: 7. Overall study results and limits: According to reports, the classifier identified cytomegalovirus status with high specificity and sensitivity.

On this clone: Its antigen remains unidentified.

The donors belonged to the approximately 120-subject validation cohort, separate from the approximately 670-subject first cohort. Method: immunoSEQ multiplex PCR; TCRdb's copy keeps in-frame clones and lacks some. The sample contains 160,000 or so clones, more than 75% of which appear only once. This receptor was identified in a woman aged 25 to 39 in good health and CMV-seronegative. The material sequenced was PBMCs. J is TRBJ1-5 and V is TRBV6-6, with 7 bases lining up with TRBD1. The CDR3: CASNVQGRQPQHF. CDR3 nucleotide sequence: TGTGCCAGCAATGTACAGGGGCGGCAGCCCCAGCATTTT.